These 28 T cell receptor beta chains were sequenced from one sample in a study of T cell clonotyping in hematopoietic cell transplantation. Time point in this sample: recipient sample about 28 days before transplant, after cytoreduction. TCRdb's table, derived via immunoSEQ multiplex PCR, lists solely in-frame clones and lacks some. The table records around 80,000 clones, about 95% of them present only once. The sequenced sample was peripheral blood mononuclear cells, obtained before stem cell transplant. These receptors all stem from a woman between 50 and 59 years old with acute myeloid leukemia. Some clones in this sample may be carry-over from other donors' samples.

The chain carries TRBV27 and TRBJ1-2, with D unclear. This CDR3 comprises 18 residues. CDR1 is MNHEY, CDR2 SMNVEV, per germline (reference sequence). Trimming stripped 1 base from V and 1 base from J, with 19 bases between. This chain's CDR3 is CASSLFSPSSYINYGYTF. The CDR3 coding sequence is TGTGCCAGCAGTTTATTCTCCCCCTCCTCCTATATTAACTATGGCTACACCTTC.

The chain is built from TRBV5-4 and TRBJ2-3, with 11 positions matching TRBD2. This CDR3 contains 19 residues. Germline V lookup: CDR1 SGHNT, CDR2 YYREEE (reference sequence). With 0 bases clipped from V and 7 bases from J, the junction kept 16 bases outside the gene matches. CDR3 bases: TGTGCCAGCAGCTTGGGCCTAGCGGGGGGCTTATCGCCCCTCCATACGCAGTATTTT. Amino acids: CASSLGLAGGLSPLHTQYF.

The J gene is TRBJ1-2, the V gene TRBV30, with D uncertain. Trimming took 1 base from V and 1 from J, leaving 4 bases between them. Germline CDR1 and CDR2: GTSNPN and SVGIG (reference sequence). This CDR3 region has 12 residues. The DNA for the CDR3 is TGTGCCTGGAGTGCCCATAACTATGGCTACACCTTC. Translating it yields CAWSAHNYGYTF.

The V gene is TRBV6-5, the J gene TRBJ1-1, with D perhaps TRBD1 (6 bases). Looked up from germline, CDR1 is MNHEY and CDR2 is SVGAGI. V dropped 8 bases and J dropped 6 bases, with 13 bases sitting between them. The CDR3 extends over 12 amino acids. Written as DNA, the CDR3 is TGTGCCAGCCTAAGTAGGGGGGCTGAAGCTTTCTTT. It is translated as CASLSRGAEAFF.

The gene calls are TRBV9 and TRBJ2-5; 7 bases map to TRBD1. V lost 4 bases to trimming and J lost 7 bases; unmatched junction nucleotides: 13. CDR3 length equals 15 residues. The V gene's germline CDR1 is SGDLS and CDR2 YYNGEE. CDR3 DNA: TGTGCCAGCAGCTCCGCCGGGACAGTATCGGGGACCCAGTACTTC. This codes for CASSSAGTVSGTQYF.

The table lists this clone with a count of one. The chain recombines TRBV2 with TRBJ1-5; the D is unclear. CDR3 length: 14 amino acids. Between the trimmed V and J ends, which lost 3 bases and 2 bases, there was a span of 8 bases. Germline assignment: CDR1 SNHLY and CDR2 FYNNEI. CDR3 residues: CASSDRFGNQPQHF. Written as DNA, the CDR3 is TGTGCCAGCAGTGATCGGTTTGGCAATCAGCCCCAGCATTTT.

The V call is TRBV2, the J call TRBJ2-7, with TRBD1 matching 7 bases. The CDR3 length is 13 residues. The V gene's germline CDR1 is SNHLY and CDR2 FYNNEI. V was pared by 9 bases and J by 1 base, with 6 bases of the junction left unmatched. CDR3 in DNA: TGTGCCAGATGGGACAGTTCATCCTACGAGCAGTACTTC. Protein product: CARWDSSSYEQYF.

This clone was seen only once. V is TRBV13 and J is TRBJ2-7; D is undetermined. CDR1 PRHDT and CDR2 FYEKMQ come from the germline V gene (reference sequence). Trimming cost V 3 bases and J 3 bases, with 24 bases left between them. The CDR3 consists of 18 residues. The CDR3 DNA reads TGTGCCAGCAGCTTTATTGGTTTGGTGCCCGAAACCCACTACGAGCAGTACTTC. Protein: CASSFIGLVPETHYEQYF.

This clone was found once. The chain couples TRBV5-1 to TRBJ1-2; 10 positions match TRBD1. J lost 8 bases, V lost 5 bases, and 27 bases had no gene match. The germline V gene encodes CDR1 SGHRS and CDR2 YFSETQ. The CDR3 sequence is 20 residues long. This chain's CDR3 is CASSQPIGTGEADGNWGYTF. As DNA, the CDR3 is TGCGCCAGCAGTCAACCGATAGGGACAGGGGAAGCCGACGGGAATTGGGGCTACACCTTC.

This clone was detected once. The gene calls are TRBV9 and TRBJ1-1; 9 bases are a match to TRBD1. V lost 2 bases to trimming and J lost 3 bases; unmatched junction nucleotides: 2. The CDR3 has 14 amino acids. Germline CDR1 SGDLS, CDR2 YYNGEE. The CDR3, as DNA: TGTGCCAGCAGCGTGAGACAGGGGGACACTGAAGCTTTCTTT. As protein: CASSVRQGDTEAFF. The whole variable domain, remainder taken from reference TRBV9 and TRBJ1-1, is DSGVTQTPKHLITATGQRVTLRCSPRSGDLSVYWYQQSLDQGLQFLIQYYNGEERAKGNILERFSAQQFPDLHSELNLSSLELGDSALYFCASSVRQGDTEAFFGQGTRLTVV.

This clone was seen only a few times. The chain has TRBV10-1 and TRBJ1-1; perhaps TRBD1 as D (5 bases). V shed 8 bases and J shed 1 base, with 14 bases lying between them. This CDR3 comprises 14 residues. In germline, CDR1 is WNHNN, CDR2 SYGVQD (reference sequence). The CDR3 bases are TGCGCCAGCGCCCCGGGACGGAAGAACACTGAAGCTTTCTTT. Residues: CASAPGRKNTEAFF.

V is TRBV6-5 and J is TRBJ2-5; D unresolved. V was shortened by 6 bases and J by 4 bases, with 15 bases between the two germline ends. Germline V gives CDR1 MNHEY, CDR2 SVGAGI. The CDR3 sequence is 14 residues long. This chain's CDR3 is CASSPARLGETQYF. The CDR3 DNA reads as TGTGCCAGCAGCCCCGCACGACTGGGAGAGACCCAGTACTTC.

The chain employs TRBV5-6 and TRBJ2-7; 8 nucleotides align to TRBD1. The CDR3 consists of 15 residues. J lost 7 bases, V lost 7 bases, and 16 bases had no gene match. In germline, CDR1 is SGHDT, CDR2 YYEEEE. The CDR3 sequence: CASQPQGARAGEQYF. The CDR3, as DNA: TGTGCCAGCCAACCTCAGGGGGCACGAGCTGGGGAGCAGTACTTC.

The CDR3 DNA reads TGTGCCACCCAACGGGATAAGCGGGAACCAGATACGCAGTATTTT. Translation gives CATQRDKREPDTQYF. The genes are TRBV25-1 and TRBJ2-3; 7 nucleotides line up with TRBD2. V trimming: 10 bases; J trimming: 4 bases; junction bases outside the gene matches: 14. Germline V gene sequence: CDR1 MGHDK, CDR2 SYGVNS. This CDR3 contains 15 residues.

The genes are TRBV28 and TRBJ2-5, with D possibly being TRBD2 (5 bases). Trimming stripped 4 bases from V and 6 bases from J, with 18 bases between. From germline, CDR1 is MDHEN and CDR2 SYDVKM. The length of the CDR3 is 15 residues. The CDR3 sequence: CASSYRTPGYKTQYF. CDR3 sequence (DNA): TGTGCCAGCAGTTATAGGACTCCAGGTTACAAGACCCAGTACTTC.

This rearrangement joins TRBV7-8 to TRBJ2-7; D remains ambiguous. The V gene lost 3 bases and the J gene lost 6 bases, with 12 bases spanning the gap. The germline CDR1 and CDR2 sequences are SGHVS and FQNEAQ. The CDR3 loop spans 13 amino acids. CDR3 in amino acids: CASSFPGPSEQYF. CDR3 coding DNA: TGTGCCAGCAGCTTCCCCGGACCCAGCGAGCAGTACTTC.

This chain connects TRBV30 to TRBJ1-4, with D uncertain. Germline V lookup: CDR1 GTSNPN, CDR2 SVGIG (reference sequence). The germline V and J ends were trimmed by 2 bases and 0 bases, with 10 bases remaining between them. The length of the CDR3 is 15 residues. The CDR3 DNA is TGTGCCTGGAGTCCTCGAAGGTCAACTAATGAAAAACTGTTTTTT. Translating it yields CAWSPRRSTNEKLFF. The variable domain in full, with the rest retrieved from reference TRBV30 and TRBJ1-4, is SQTIHQWPATLVQPVGSPLSLECTVEGTSNPNLYWYRQAAGRGLQLLFYSVGIGQISSEVPQNLSASRPQDRQFILSSKKLLLSDSGFYLCAWSPRRSTNEKLFFGSGTQLSVL.

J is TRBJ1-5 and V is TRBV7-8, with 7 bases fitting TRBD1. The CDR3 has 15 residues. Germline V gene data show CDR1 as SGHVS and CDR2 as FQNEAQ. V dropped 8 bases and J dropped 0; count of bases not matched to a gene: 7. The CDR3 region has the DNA TGTGCCAGCGGGACAGCTAGATATAGCAATCAGCCCCAGCATTTT. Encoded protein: CASGTARYSNQPQHF.

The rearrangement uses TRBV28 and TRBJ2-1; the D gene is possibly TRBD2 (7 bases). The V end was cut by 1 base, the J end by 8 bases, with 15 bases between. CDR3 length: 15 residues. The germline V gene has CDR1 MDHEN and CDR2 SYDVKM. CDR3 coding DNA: TGTGCCAGCAGTTTATTGCGGGGGCGGTGGCATGAGCAGTTCTTC. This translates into CASSLLRGRWHEQFF.

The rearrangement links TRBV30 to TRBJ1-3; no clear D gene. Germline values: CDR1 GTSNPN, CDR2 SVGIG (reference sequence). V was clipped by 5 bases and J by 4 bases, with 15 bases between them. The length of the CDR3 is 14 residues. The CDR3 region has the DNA TGTGCCTGGTCTCTAACGGGTTCGGGAAACACCATATATTTT. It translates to CAWSLTGSGNTIYF.

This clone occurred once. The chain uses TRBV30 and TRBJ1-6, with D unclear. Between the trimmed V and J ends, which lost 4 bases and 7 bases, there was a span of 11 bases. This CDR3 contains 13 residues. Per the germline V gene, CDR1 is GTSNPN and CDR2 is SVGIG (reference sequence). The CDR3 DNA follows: TGTGCCTGGATGCTGGGAGCAAATTCACCCCTCCACTTT. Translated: CAWMLGANSPLHF.

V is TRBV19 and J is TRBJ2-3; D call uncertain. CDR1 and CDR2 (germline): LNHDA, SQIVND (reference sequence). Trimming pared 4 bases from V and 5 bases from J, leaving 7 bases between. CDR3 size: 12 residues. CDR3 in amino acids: CASSTQLDTQYF. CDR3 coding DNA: TGTGCCAGTAGTACCCAATTAGATACGCAGTATTTT. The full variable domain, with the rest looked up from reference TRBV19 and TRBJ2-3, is DGGITQSPKYLFRKEGQNVTLSCEQNLNHDAMYWYRQDPGQGLRLIYYSQIVNDFQKGDIAEGYSVSREKKESFPLTVTSAQKNPTAFYLCASSTQLDTQYFGPGTRLTVL.

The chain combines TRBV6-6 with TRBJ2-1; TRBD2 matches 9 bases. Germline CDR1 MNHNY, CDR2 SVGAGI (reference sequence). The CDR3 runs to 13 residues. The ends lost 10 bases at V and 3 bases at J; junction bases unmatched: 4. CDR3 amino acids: CANAAGGYNEQFF. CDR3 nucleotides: TGTGCCAATGCAGCGGGAGGCTACAATGAGCAGTTCTTC.

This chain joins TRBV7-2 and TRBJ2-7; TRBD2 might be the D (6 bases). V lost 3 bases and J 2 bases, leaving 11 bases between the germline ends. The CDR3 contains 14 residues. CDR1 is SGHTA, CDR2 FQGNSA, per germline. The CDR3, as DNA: TGTGCCAGCAGCTTTCGGGGAGGTCCCTACGAGCAGTACTTC. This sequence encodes CASSFRGGPYEQYF.

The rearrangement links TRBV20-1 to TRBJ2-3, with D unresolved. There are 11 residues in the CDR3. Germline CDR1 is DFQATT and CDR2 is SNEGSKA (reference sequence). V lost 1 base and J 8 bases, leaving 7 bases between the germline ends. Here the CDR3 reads CSARVASTQYF. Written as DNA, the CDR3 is TGCAGTGCTAGAGTGGCCAGTACGCAGTATTTT.

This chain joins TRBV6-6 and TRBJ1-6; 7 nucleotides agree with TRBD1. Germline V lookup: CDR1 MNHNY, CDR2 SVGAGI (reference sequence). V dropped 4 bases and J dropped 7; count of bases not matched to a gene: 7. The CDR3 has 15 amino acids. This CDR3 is CASSLNRDSNSPLHF. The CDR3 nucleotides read TGTGCCAGCAGTTTGAACCGGGACAGCAATTCACCCCTCCACTTT.

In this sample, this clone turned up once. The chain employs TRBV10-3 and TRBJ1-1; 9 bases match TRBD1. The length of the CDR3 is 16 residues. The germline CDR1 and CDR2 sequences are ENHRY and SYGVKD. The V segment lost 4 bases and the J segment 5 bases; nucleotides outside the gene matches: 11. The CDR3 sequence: CAISAGTGNVGTEAFF. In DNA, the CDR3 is TGTGCCATCAGTGCCGGGACAGGGAACGTGGGGACTGAAGCTTTCTTT.

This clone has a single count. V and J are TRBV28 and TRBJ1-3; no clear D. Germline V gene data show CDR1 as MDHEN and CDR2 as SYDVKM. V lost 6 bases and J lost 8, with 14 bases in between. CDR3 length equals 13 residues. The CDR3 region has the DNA TGTGCCAGCAGATTTACCACGTTGGACACCATATATTTT. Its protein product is CASRFTTLDTIYF.